This TCR beta chain comes out of a study of CD4 T cells in relation to SARS-CoV-2 and coronaviruses. Germline V CDR1 and CDR2: MNHEY, SVGAGI. This CDR3 region has 15 residues. Losses at the gene ends were 2 bases for V and 6 bases for J; bases not matched to a gene: 2. The data were produced by immunoSEQ multiplex PCR, yet TCRdb's version contains in-frame clones alone and is incomplete. The sample includes 15,000 to 20,000 clones, roughly 80% of them seen just once. General observations from the study: About 65% of donors had memory CD4+ clonotypes crossrecognizing SARS-CoV-2 and common cold coronavirus spike. Samples before the pandemic and after infection were not matched within any donor.

This clone appeared a single time. Its specificity is not known. Unexposed donor CD4+ T cells date from 2011-2018, before the COVID-19 pandemic. The cells were cultured for under twelve days before CD4+ T cells were isolated. Testing used SARS-CoV-2 S/N and four cold-coronavirus spikes on unexposed-donor CD4+ T cells, cells permitting. What was sequenced was CD4+ T cells from PBMCs, cultured in vitro. The TCR sequence derives from a human donor in good health. This chain links TRBV6-5 with TRBJ2-1; 12 nucleotides line up with TRBD2. CDR3 nucleotides: TGTGCCAGCAGTTACACTAGCGGGAGGACCAATGAGCAGTTCTTC. Amino acids: CASSYTSGRTNEQFF.